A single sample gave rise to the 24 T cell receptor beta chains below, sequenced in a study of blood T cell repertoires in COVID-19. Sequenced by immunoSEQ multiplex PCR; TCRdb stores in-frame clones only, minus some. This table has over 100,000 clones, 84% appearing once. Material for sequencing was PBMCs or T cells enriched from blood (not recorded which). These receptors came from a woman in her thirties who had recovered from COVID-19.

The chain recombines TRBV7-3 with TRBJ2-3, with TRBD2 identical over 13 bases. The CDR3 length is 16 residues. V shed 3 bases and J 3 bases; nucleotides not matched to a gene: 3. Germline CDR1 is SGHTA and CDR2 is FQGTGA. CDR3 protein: CASSLMTSGRTDTQYF. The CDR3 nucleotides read TGTGCCAGCAGCTTGATGACTAGCGGGAGGACAGATACGCAGTATTTT. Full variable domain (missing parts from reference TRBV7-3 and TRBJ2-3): GAGVSQTPSNKVTEKGKYVELRCDPISGHTALYWYRQSLGQGPEFLIYFQGTGAADDSGLPNDRFFAVRPEGSVSTLKIQRTERGDSAVYLCASSLMTSGRTDTQYFGPGTRLTVL.

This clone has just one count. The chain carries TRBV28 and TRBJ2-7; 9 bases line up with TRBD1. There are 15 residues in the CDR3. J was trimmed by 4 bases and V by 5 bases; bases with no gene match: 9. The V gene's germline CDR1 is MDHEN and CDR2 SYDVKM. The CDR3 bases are TGTGCCAGCAGTCTTCCAGCCGGGACAGGGTACGAGCAGTACTTC. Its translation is CASSLPAGTGYEQYF.

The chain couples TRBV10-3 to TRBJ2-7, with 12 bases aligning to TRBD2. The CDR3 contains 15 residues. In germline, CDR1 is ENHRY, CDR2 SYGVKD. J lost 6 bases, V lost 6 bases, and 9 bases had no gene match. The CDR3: CAIRRASGRAVEQYF. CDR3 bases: TGTGCCATCAGGAGGGCTAGCGGGAGGGCCGTCGAGCAGTACTTC.

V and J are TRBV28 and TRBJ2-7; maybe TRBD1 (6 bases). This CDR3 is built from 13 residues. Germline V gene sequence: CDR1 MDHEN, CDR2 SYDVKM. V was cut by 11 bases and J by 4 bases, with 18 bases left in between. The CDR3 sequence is CAGIRRGVYEQYF. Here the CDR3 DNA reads TGTGCCGGCATACGCAGGGGCGTGTACGAGCAGTACTTC.

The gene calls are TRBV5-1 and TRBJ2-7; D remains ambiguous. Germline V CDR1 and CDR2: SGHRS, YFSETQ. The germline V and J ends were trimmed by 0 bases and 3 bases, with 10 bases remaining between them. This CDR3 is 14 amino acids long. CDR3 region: CASSLVPRGYEQYF. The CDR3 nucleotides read TGCGCCAGCAGCTTGGTTCCTAGAGGCTACGAGCAGTACTTC. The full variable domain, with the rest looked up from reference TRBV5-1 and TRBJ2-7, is KAGVTQTPRYLIKTRGQQVTLSCSPISGHRSVSWYQQTPGQGLQFLFEYFSETQRNKGNFPGRFSGRQFSNSRSEMNVSTLELGDSALYLCASSLVPRGYEQYFGPGTRLTVT.

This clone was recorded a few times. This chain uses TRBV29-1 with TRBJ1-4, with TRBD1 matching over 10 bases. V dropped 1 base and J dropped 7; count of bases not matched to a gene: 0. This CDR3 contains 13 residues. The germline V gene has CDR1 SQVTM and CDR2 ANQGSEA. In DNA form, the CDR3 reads TGCAGCGTTGAAGGGACAGGGGGTGAAAAACTGTTTTTT. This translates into CSVEGTGGEKLFF.

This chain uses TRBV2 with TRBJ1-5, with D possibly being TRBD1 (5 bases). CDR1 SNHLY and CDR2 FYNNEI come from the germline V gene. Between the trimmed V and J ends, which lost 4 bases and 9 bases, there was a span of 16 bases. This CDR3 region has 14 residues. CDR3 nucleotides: TGTGCCAGCAGTGTAGAGGTCAGGGTCCCGCCCCAGCATTTT. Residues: CASSVEVRVPPQHF.

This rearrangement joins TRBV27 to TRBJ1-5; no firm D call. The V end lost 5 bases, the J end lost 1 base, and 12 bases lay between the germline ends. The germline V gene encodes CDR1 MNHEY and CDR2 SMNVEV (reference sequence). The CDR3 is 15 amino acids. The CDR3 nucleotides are TGTGCCAGCAGTCCCGTCGGGTTGAGCAATCAGCCCCAGCATTTT. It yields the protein CASSPVGLSNQPQHF.

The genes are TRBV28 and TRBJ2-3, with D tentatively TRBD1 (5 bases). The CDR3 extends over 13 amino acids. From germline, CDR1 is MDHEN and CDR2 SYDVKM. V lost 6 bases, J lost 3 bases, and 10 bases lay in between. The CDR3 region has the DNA TGTGCCAGCAGCCCGACAGTTACAGATACGCAGTATTTT. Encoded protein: CASSPTVTDTQYF.

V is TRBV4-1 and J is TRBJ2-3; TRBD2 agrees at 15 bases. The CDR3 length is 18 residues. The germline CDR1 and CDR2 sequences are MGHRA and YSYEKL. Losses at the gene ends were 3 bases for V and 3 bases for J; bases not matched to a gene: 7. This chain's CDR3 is CASSHLPGTSGRTDTQYF. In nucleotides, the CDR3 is TGCGCCAGCAGCCATCTCCCCGGGACTAGCGGGAGGACAGATACGCAGTATTTT.

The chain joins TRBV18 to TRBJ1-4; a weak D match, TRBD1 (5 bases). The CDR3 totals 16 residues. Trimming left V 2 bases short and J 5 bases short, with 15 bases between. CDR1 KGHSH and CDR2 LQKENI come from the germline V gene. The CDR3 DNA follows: TGTGCCAGCTCACCAGCGCGTGGGGGGATCAATGAAAAACTGTTTTTT. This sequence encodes CASSPARGGINEKLFF.

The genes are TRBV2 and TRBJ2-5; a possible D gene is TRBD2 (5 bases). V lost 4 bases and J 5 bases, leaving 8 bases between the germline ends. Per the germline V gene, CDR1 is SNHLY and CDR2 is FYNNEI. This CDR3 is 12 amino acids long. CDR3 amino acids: CASSGGGETQYF. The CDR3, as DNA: TGTGCCAGCAGTGGCGGCGGGGAGACCCAGTACTTC.

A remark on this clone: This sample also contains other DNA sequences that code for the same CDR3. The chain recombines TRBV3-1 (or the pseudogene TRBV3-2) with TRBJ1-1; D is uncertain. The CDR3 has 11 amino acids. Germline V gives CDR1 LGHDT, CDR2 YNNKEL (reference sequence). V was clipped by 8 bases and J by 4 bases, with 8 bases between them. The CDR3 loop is CASRGGTEAFF. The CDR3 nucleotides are TGTGCCAGCCGCGGTGGCACTGAAGCTTTCTTT.

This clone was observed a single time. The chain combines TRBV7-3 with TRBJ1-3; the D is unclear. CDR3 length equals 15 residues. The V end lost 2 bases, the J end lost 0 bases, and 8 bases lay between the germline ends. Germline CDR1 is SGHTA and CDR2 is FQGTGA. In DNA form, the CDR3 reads TGTGCCAGCAGCTTATCGGGTAACTCTGGAAACACCATATATTTT. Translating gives CASSLSGNSGNTIYF. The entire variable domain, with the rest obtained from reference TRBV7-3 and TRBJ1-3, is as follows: GAGVSQTPSNKVTEKGKYVELRCDPISGHTALYWYRQSLGQGPEFLIYFQGTGAADDSGLPNDRFFAVRPEGSVSTLKIQRTERGDSAVYLCASSLSGNSGNTIYFGEGSWLTVV.

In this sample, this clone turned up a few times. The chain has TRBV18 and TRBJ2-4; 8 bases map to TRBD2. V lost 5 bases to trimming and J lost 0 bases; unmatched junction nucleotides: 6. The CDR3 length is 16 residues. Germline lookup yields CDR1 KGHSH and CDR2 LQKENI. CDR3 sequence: CASSSGGKLAKNIQYF. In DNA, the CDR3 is TGTGCCAGCTCATCGGGGGGGAAACTAGCCAAAAACATTCAGTACTTC.

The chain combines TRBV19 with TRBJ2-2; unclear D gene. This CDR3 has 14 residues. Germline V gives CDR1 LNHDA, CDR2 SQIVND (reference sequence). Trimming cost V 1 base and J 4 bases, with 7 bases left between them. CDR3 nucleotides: TGTGCCAGTAGTATAGGGTCGGGCACCGGGGAGCTGTTTTTT. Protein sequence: CASSIGSGTGELFF.

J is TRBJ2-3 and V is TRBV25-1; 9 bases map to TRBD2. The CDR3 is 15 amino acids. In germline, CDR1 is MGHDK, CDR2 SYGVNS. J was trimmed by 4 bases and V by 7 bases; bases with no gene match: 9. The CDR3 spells CASMTREGRADTQYF. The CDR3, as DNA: TGTGCCAGCATGACGCGGGAGGGCCGAGCAGATACGCAGTATTTT.

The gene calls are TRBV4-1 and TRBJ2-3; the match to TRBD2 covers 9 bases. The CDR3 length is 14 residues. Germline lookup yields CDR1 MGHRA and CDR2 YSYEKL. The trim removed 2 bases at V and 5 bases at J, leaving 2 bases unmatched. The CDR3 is CASSQSGRIDTQYF. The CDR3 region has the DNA TGCGCCAGCAGCCAAAGCGGGAGGATAGATACGCAGTATTTT.

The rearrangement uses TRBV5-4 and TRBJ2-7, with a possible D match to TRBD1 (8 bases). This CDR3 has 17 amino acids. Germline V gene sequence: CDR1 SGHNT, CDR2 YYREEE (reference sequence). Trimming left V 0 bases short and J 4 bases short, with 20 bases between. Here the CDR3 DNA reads TGTGCCAGCAGCTTGGCGTACGACAGGGGAGGGAGGTACGAGCAGTACTTC. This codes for CASSLAYDRGGRYEQYF.

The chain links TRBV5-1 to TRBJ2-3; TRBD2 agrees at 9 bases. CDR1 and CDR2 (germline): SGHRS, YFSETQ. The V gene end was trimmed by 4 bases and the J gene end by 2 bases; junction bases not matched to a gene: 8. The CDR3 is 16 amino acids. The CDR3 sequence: CASSPRTSDLTDTQYF. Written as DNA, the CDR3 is TGCGCCAGCAGCCCACGGACTAGCGACCTCACAGATACGCAGTATTTT.

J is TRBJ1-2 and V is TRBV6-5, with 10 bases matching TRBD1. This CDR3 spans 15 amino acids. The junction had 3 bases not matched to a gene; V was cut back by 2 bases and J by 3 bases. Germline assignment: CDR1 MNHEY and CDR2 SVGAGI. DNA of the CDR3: TGTGCCAGCAGTTACCGACAGGGGGCGGACTATGGCTACACCTTC. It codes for CASSYRQGADYGYTF.

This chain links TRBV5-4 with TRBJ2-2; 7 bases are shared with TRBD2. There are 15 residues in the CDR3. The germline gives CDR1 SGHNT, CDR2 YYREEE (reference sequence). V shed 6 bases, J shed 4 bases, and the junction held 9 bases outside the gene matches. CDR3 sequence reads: CASTIGGRATGELFF. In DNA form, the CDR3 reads TGTGCCAGCACCATTGGGGGGAGGGCCACCGGGGAGCTGTTTTTT.

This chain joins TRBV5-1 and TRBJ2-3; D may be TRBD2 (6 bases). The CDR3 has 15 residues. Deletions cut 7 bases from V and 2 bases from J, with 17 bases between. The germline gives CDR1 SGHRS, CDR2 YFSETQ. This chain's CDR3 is CASRMGGGPTDTQYF. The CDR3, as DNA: TGCGCCAGCCGGATGGGTGGAGGGCCCACAGATACGCAGTATTTT. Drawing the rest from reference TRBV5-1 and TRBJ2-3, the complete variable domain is KAGVTQTPRYLIKTRGQQVTLSCSPISGHRSVSWYQQTPGQGLQFLFEYFSETQRNKGNFPGRFSGRQFSNSRSEMNVSTLELGDSALYLCASRMGGGPTDTQYFGPGTRLTVL.

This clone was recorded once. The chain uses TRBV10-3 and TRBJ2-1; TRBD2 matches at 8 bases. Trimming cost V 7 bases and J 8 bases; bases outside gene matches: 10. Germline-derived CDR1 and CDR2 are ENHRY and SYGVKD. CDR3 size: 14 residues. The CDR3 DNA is TGTGCCATCACCCGGACTAGCACTGGCCATGAGCAGTTCTTC. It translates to CAITRTSTGHEQFF.